Listed below are T cell receptor beta chains from one sample, sequenced in a study of cytomegalovirus exposure and HLA in healthy donors. Only in-frame clones appear in the TCRdb table, and some are missing; sequencing was by immunoSEQ multiplex PCR. This repertoire shows around 140,000 clones, 75% to 90% found once; its top ten account for approximately 4.1%. The sequencing sample was made of PBMCs. These TCRs come from a man aged 40-49 years in good health and CMV-seronegative. CDR3s include the opening cysteine and the closing phenylalanine or tryptophan. Each record gives: clone size, V gene, D gene, J gene, CDR3 DNA, CDR3 protein. The D gene is left open where the match is weak. Rows give clone size only sometimes, using once, few, many, or a class for an expanded clone.

>-|TRBV18|TRBD1|TRBJ2-7
TGTGCCAGCTCCCCTGACAGGGCTCCCGATTACGAGCAGTACTTC
CASSPDRAPDYEQYF
>once|TRBV9|TRBD2|TRBJ2-3
TGTGCCAGCAGCACCCGGCGGGGCGGGGGGGAGGAAGATACGCAGTATTTT
CASSTRRGGGEEDTQYF
>-|TRBV27|-|TRBJ2-2
TGTGCCACCCGGACAGTCAACACCGGGGAGCTGTTTTTT
CATRTVNTGELFF
>-|TRBV2|TRBD2|TRBJ2-2
TGTGCCAGCAGTGACCCGGGACTAGGTCACACCGGGGAGCTGTTTTTT
CASSDPGLGHTGELFF
>-|TRBV27|-|TRBJ1-5
TGTGCCAGCAGCAGGGGTAGCAATCAGCCCCAGCATTTT
CASSRGSNQPQHF
>-|TRBV5-1|TRBD1|TRBJ2-7
TGCGCCAGCAGCAGGGACAGCGCTTCTATTGCGTACTTC
CASSRDSASIAYF
>-|TRBV7-9|-|TRBJ1-1
TGTGCCAGCACTCTAGACCCTTTGAACACTGAAGCTTTCTTT
CASTLDPLNTEAFF
>-|TRBV11-2|-|TRBJ2-1
TGTGCCAGCACCACAGGGGTAGGGAGGAATGAGCAGTTCTTC
CASTTGVGRNEQFF
>-|TRBV19|TRBD1|TRBJ1-1
TGTGCCAGTAGCACTGGGACAGGGTGGCATGCTTTCTTT
CASSTGTGWHAFF
>-|TRBV30|-|TRBJ1-1
TGTGCCTGGAGAGGGGGGGTGAACACTGAAGCTTTCTTT
CAWRGGVNTEAFF
>once|TRBV30|-|TRBJ2-3
TGTGCCTGGAGGACCGGCAGGGAACTCACAGATACGCAGTATTTT
CAWRTGRELTDTQYF
>few|TRBV5-1|TRBD1|TRBJ1-6
TGCGCCAGCAGCCCTTCTGGGACAGATTTTTCACCCCTCCACTTT
CASSPSGTDFSPLHF
>few|TRBV5-1|TRBD2|TRBJ2-3
TGCGCCAGCAGAGCTGGACTAGCGGGATATAGCACAGATACGCAGTATTTT
CASRAGLAGYSTDTQYF
>once|TRBV7-8|TRBD1|TRBJ1-2
TGTGCCAGCAGCCCGACAGGGACTAACTATGGCTACACCTTC
CASSPTGTNYGYTF
>-|TRBV4-1|TRBD2|TRBJ2-3
TGCGCCAGCAGCCAACAAACGACTAGCGGGGGGGGAGATACGCAGTATTTT
CASSQQTTSGGGDTQYF
>-|TRBV6-5|-|TRBJ2-1
TGTGCCAGCGGAGATGAGCAGTTCTTC
CASGDEQFF
>-|TRBV5-1|TRBD2|TRBJ2-1
TGCGCCAGCAGCCGGACTAGCGGGGGACTAAATGAGCAGTTCTTC
CASSRTSGGLNEQFF
>-|TRBV6-5|TRBD1|TRBJ1-2
TGTGCCAGCAGTCAAAGGGGGACAGGGGGGTATGGCTACACCTTC
CASSQRGTGGYGYTF
>few|TRBV19|-|TRBJ1-6
TGTGCCAGCCTAGGGACTTGGAATTCACCCCTCCACTTT
CASLGTWNSPLHF
>-|TRBV5-1|-|TRBJ1-2
TGCGCCACCAGACGGGGTTCTACCTATGGCTACACCTTC
CATRRGSTYGYTF
>-|TRBV6-5|TRBD1|TRBJ2-7
TGTGCCAGCAGTTACGACCCGCGGGACAGGGTCTACGAGCAGTACTTC
CASSYDPRDRVYEQYF
>-|TRBV19|-|TRBJ1-2
TGTGCCAGTTCCACCGGGACATCAATTCAAGGCTACACCTTC
CASSTGTSIQGYTF
>few|TRBV7-9|-|TRBJ2-6
TGTGCCAGCAGCCGCGCTTCTGGGGCCAACGTCCTGACTTTC
CASSRASGANVLTF
>-|TRBV29-1|-|TRBJ2-4
TGCAGCTTCCAGGGGCGCCAAAACATTCAGTACTTC
CSFQGRQNIQYF
>-|TRBV11-3|TRBD2|TRBJ2-1
TGTGCCAGCAGCTTCCGTTGGGGGGGTGAGCAGTTCTTC
CASSFRWGGEQFF
>-|TRBV4-3|-|TRBJ2-7
TGCGCCAGCAGCCTCATAGGACTCGGCGAGCAGTACTTC
CASSLIGLGEQYF
>-|TRBV27|-|TRBJ2-5
TGTGCCAGCAGTTTACAGGACAGTGTCCAAGAGACCCAGTACTTC
CASSLQDSVQETQYF